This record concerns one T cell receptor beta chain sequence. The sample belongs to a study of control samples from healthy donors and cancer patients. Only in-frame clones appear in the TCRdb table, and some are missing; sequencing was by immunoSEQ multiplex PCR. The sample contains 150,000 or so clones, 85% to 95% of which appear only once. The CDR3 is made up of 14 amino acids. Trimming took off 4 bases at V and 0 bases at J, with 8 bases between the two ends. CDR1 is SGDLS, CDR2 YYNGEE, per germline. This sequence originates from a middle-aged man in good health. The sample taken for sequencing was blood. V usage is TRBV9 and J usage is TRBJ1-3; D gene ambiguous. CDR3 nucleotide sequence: TGTGCCAGCAGCCCAGGCAGCTCTGGAAACACCATATATTTT. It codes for CASSPGSSGNTIYF.